This is a list of T cell receptor beta chains from one sample in a study of blood T cell repertoires in COVID-19. Here immunoSEQ multiplex PCR was the method, and the copy in TCRdb shows in-frame clones only, minus some. The sample shows about 260,000 clones, around nine tenths of them seen only once. The sample consisted of peripheral blood. These receptors all stem from a man aged 35-49 years with active or convalescent COVID-19. Both conserved end residues are part of each CDR3. Each record gives: clone size, J gene, V gene, D gene, CDR3 DNA, CDR3 protein. D genes are given only for firm matches. Clone sizes are given selectively: once, few, many, or a class where the clone is expanded.

clone_size: .; j_call: TRBJ1-2; v_call: TRBV19; d_call: .; cdr3_nt: TGTGCCAGTAATACAGCTAACTATGGCTACACCTTC; cdr3_aa: CASNTANYGYTF
clone_size: .; j_call: TRBJ2-7; v_call: TRBV7-9; d_call: .; cdr3_nt: TGTGCCAGCAGCCCAATAGCGGCAGCCTACGAGCAGTACTTC; cdr3_aa: CASSPIAAAYEQYF
clone_size: .; j_call: TRBJ2-6; v_call: TRBV6-5; d_call: .; cdr3_nt: TGTGCCAGCAGTTACTACAGCTCTGGGGCCAACGTCCTGACTTTC; cdr3_aa: CASSYYSSGANVLTF
clone_size: .; j_call: TRBJ1-1; v_call: TRBV6-5; d_call: .; cdr3_nt: TGTGCCAGCACCGACGGGGACATACGCACTGAAGCTTTCTTT; cdr3_aa: CASTDGDIRTEAFF
clone_size: .; j_call: TRBJ2-1; v_call: TRBV19; d_call: TRBD2; cdr3_nt: TGTGACTTAGCGGGGGGGTACAATGAGCAGTTCTTC; cdr3_aa: CDLAGGYNEQFF
clone_size: .; j_call: TRBJ1-2; v_call: TRBV10-3; d_call: .; cdr3_nt: TGTGCCATCAGTGTCGTAGGGGTGAATCCTATGGGCTACACCTTC; cdr3_aa: CAISVVGVNPMGYTF
clone_size: once; j_call: TRBJ2-7; v_call: TRBV11-2; d_call: .; cdr3_nt: TGTGCCAGCAGCCCCTTTGTAGACAGCTCCTACGAGCAGTACTTC; cdr3_aa: CASSPFVDSSYEQYF
clone_size: .; j_call: TRBJ1-6; v_call: TRBV11-2; d_call: .; cdr3_nt: TGTGCCAGCAGCGTAGACAGGTCTGGGAGTTCACCCCTCCACTTT; cdr3_aa: CASSVDRSGSSPLHF
clone_size: .; j_call: TRBJ2-3; v_call: TRBV3-1/TRBV3-2; d_call: TRBD2; cdr3_nt: TGTGCCAGCAGCCAATTACGCGGGGGGGTTGATACGCAGTATTTT; cdr3_aa: CASSQLRGGVDTQYF
clone_size: .; j_call: TRBJ2-3; v_call: TRBV5-1; d_call: TRBD1; cdr3_nt: TGCGCCAGCAGCTTGGCCGACAGGGGTGGGGCCCCAGATACGCAGTATTTT; cdr3_aa: CASSLADRGGAPDTQYF
clone_size: .; j_call: TRBJ1-2; v_call: TRBV28; d_call: .; cdr3_nt: TGTGCCAGCAGTCTTACAGAGAACTATGGCTACACCTTC; cdr3_aa: CASSLTENYGYTF
clone_size: .; j_call: TRBJ1-6; v_call: TRBV2; d_call: TRBD1; cdr3_nt: TGTGCCAGCCTCGGGGAGCAGGGGGATTCACCCCTCCACTTT; cdr3_aa: CASLGEQGDSPLHF
clone_size: once; j_call: TRBJ2-7; v_call: TRBV6-5; d_call: .; cdr3_nt: TGTGCCAGCAACCCCGACAGGAGCTTCTACGAGCAGTACTTC; cdr3_aa: CASNPDRSFYEQYF
clone_size: .; j_call: TRBJ2-2; v_call: TRBV10-1; d_call: .; cdr3_nt: TGCGCCAGCAGTGAGTCTGCAGGGCGGTTGGTTTTT; cdr3_aa: CASSESAGRLVF
clone_size: .; j_call: TRBJ2-2; v_call: TRBV5-6; d_call: TRBD2; cdr3_nt: TGTGCCAGCAGCTTCTCGACTAGCGGGGGAACCGGGGAGCTGTTTTTT; cdr3_aa: CASSFSTSGGTGELFF
clone_size: .; j_call: TRBJ1-2; v_call: TRBV7-9; d_call: .; cdr3_nt: TGTGCCAGCAGCTTACCTTTGACAGGTGACTATGGCTACACCTTC; cdr3_aa: CASSLPLTGDYGYTF
clone_size: .; j_call: TRBJ1-1; v_call: TRBV12-5; d_call: .; cdr3_nt: TGTGCTAGTGGTTTGACAGGCATCACTGAAGCTTTCTTT; cdr3_aa: CASGLTGITEAFF
clone_size: .; j_call: TRBJ2-7; v_call: TRBV5-4; d_call: TRBD1; cdr3_nt: TGTGCCAGCAGCTCCGAGCAAGGGACAGGGGCATACGAGCAGTACTTC; cdr3_aa: CASSSEQGTGAYEQYF
clone_size: few; j_call: TRBJ1-1; v_call: TRBV6-1; d_call: .; cdr3_nt: TGTGCCAGCAGTGATCCTGGAGGGTCCTCAAGGGCTTTCTTT; cdr3_aa: CASSDPGGSSRAFF
clone_size: .; j_call: TRBJ1-6; v_call: TRBV6-5; d_call: .; cdr3_nt: TGTGCCAGCAGTTACGAGGGATCCTATAATTCACCCCTCCACTTT; cdr3_aa: CASSYEGSYNSPLHF
clone_size: .; j_call: TRBJ1-4; v_call: TRBV19; d_call: .; cdr3_nt: TGTGCCAGTAGGGCAGTCGCAACTAATGAAAAACTGTTTTTT; cdr3_aa: CASRAVATNEKLFF
clone_size: once; j_call: TRBJ2-1; v_call: TRBV6-5; d_call: TRBD1; cdr3_nt: TGTGCCAGCAGTTCAGCCGGGACAGGAGTTTACAATGAGCAGTTCTTC; cdr3_aa: CASSSAGTGVYNEQFF
clone_size: .; j_call: TRBJ2-4; v_call: TRBV4-2; d_call: TRBD1; cdr3_nt: TGTGCCAGCAGCCCAGGGCACACAGGGGGCGACATTCAGTACTTC; cdr3_aa: CASSPGHTGGDIQYF
clone_size: .; j_call: TRBJ1-4; v_call: TRBV28; d_call: .; cdr3_nt: TGTGCCAGCAGTTTATGGGAGAATGAAAAACTGTTTTTT; cdr3_aa: CASSLWENEKLFF
clone_size: .; j_call: TRBJ1-1; v_call: TRBV7-9; d_call: .; cdr3_nt: TGTGCCAGCAGCTTAGAGGAGGCCACTGAAGCTTTCTTT; cdr3_aa: CASSLEEATEAFF
clone_size: .; j_call: TRBJ2-7; v_call: TRBV12-3/TRBV12-4; d_call: .; cdr3_nt: TGTGCCAGCAGCTACAGGTACGAGCAGTACTTC; cdr3_aa: CASSYRYEQYF
clone_size: .; j_call: TRBJ2-1; v_call: TRBV11-2; d_call: .; cdr3_nt: TGTGCCAGCACCCCGGCTCCCTGGGAGCGGACAGACCATAATGAGCAGTTCTTC; cdr3_aa: CASTPAPWERTDHNEQFF
clone_size: .; j_call: TRBJ1-2; v_call: TRBV9; d_call: .; cdr3_nt: TGTGCCAGCAGCGCGACGACCGGAGGTCTACACTATGGCTACACCTTC; cdr3_aa: CASSATTGGLHYGYTF
clone_size: .; j_call: TRBJ2-2; v_call: TRBV30; d_call: TRBD1; cdr3_nt: TGTGCCTGGAGCCAGGGGGCTTACGGCACCGGGGAGCTGTTTTTT; cdr3_aa: CAWSQGAYGTGELFF
clone_size: .; j_call: TRBJ1-2; v_call: TRBV3-1/TRBV3-2; d_call: .; cdr3_nt: TGTGCCAGCAGCCAGGGGGCAGGATTGAACTATGGCTACACCTTC; cdr3_aa: CASSQGAGLNYGYTF
clone_size: .; j_call: TRBJ2-3; v_call: TRBV4-1; d_call: .; cdr3_nt: TGCGCCAGCAGCCAGACCGAAGGGGTATCCACAGATACGCAGTATTTT; cdr3_aa: CASSQTEGVSTDTQYF
clone_size: once; j_call: TRBJ1-2; v_call: TRBV6-5; d_call: .; cdr3_nt: TGTGCCAGCACGCCGGCAGGGGCCTATGGCTACACCTTC; cdr3_aa: CASTPAGAYGYTF
clone_size: .; j_call: TRBJ2-3; v_call: TRBV7-9; d_call: TRBD1; cdr3_nt: TGTGCCAGCAGCTTACCCTGGACAGGGGGCGAGGGAACAGATACGCAGTATTTT; cdr3_aa: CASSLPWTGGEGTDTQYF
clone_size: .; j_call: TRBJ2-1; v_call: TRBV10-1; d_call: TRBD1; cdr3_nt: TGCGCCAGCAGCGAACCGGGACAGGGGAGAAATGAGCAGTTCTTC; cdr3_aa: CASSEPGQGRNEQFF
clone_size: .; j_call: TRBJ1-1; v_call: TRBV15; d_call: .; cdr3_nt: TGTGCCACCAGCAGAGAAGAATTTGGGGGCGGTGAAGCTTTCTTT; cdr3_aa: CATSREEFGGGEAFF
clone_size: .; j_call: TRBJ2-7; v_call: TRBV7-9; d_call: TRBD2; cdr3_nt: TGTGCCAGCAGCCGTCCTATAGCGGGAGTCGAGCAGTACTTC; cdr3_aa: CASSRPIAGVEQYF
clone_size: .; j_call: TRBJ1-4; v_call: TRBV5-6; d_call: .; cdr3_nt: TGTGCCAGCTCCCTGGGGCATGAAAAACTGTTTTTT; cdr3_aa: CASSLGHEKLFF
clone_size: .; j_call: TRBJ1-2; v_call: TRBV13; d_call: .; cdr3_nt: TGTGCCAGCAGTACCCGGGGTACGGGATCTGGCTACACCTTC; cdr3_aa: CASSTRGTGSGYTF
clone_size: once; j_call: TRBJ1-3; v_call: TRBV2; d_call: .; cdr3_nt: TGTGCCAGCAAGAAGGACAGCGACTCTGGAAACACCATATATTTT; cdr3_aa: CASKKDSDSGNTIYF
clone_size: .; j_call: TRBJ2-3; v_call: TRBV6-1; d_call: .; cdr3_nt: TGTGCCAGCAGTGAAGTCCCAGGGACAGATACGCAGTATTTT; cdr3_aa: CASSEVPGTDTQYF
clone_size: .; j_call: TRBJ2-1; v_call: TRBV5-6; d_call: TRBD1; cdr3_nt: TGTGCCAGCAGCTTTTGGGACAGGGAGGATGATGAGCAGTTCTTC; cdr3_aa: CASSFWDREDDEQFF
clone_size: .; j_call: TRBJ2-2; v_call: TRBV11-2; d_call: TRBD2; cdr3_nt: TGTGCCAGCAGCTTAGTGGTAGCGGGAAACACCGGGGAGCTGTTTTTT; cdr3_aa: CASSLVVAGNTGELFF
clone_size: once; j_call: TRBJ2-5; v_call: TRBV5-4; d_call: .; cdr3_nt: TGTGCCAGCAGCTTCCGGGGACTCGGGCAGACCCAGTACTTC; cdr3_aa: CASSFRGLGQTQYF
clone_size: .; j_call: TRBJ2-7; v_call: TRBV20-1; d_call: .; cdr3_nt: TGCAGTGCTAGAGCGGACGAGCAGTACTTC; cdr3_aa: CSARADEQYF